A single sample is the source of the 5 T cell receptor beta chains below, sequenced in a study of blood T cell repertoires in COVID-19. Using immunoSEQ multiplex PCR, the repertoire was profiled, and TCRdb retains in-frame clones only, with some absent. The sample carries some 30,000 clones, 85% recorded once. Source material: peripheral blood. These receptors originate from a man in his 60s with active COVID-19.

This rearrangement joins TRBV5-1 to TRBJ2-7; 7 nucleotides align to TRBD1. This CDR3 has 15 residues. The germline V gene has CDR1 SGHRS and CDR2 YFSETQ. The junction had 10 bases not matched to a gene; V was cut back by 1 base and J by 6 bases. CDR3 amino acids: CASSLHPDRASEQYF. DNA for the CDR3: TGCGCCAGCAGCTTGCACCCTGACAGGGCAAGCGAGCAGTACTTC. The entire variable domain, with the rest obtained from reference TRBV5-1 and TRBJ2-7, is as follows: KAGVTQTPRYLIKTRGQQVTLSCSPISGHRSVSWYQQTPGQGLQFLFEYFSETQRNKGNFPGRFSGRQFSNSRSEMNVSTLELGDSALYLCASSLHPDRASEQYFGPGTRLTVT.

CDR3 protein: CATASGGSYEQFF. CDR3 DNA sequence: TGTGCCACAGCTAGCGGGGGATCCTATGAGCAGTTCTTC. The chain combines TRBV10-3 with TRBJ2-1, with 10 bases that match TRBD2. The CDR3 contains 13 residues. V was pared by 10 bases and J by 8 bases, with 8 bases of the junction left unmatched. Looked up from germline, CDR1 is ENHRY and CDR2 is SYGVKD.

This clone was observed once. V is TRBV27 and J is TRBJ1-6; TRBD1 agrees at 8 bases. This CDR3 has 14 residues. Germline V gene sequence: CDR1 MNHEY, CDR2 SMNVEV (reference sequence). Trimming cost V 3 bases and J 6 bases; bases outside gene matches: 1. This CDR3 is CASSFTGGNSPLHF. In nucleotides, the CDR3 is TGTGCCAGCAGTTTTACAGGGGGTAATTCACCCCTCCACTTT.

The chain uses TRBV18 and TRBJ2-2, with D tentatively TRBD2 (5 bases). The germline gives CDR1 KGHSH, CDR2 LQKENI. CDR3 length: 16 residues. V lost 5 bases to trimming and J lost 4 bases, with 17 bases between them. The CDR3 sequence: CASSRPGSWGTGELFF. CDR3 DNA: TGTGCCAGCTCAAGGCCGGGGAGTTGGGGCACCGGGGAGCTGTTTTTT. Full variable domain (missing parts from reference TRBV18 and TRBJ2-2): NAGVMQNPRHLVRRRGQEARLRCSPMKGHSHVYWYRQLPEEGLKFMVYLQKENIIDESGMPKERFSAEFPKEGPSILRIQQVVRGDSAAYFCASSRPGSWGTGELFFGEGSRLTVL.

V and J are TRBV5-5 and TRBJ2-3, with 7 bases that match TRBD2. This CDR3 is 15 amino acids long. Per the germline V gene, CDR1 is SGHKS and CDR2 is YYEKEE (reference sequence). V lost 0 bases to trimming and J lost 1 base; unmatched junction nucleotides: 2. CDR3 bases: TGTGCCAGCAGCTTGGTGGCGGGAGGCACAGATACGCAGTATTTT. Residues: CASSLVAGGTDTQYF.